This T cell receptor (beta chain) was captured in a study of PD-1 blockade in classical Hodgkin lymphoma. CDR1 and CDR2 from the germline V gene are SGDLS and YYNGEE. With V trimmed by 0 bases and J by 6 bases, 6 bases remained unmatched. CDR3 size: 14 residues. Time point specified: newly diagnosed, previously untreated cHL patient sample. From thawed PBMCs, CD4+ T cells were purified using magnetic negative selection. Newly diagnosed, untreated classical Hodgkin lymphoma PBMCs served as comparison. Libraries were prepared by immunoSEQ multiplex PCR; TCRdb keeps only in-frame clonotypes and omits some of them. Among 20,000 to 25,000 clones listed, approximately 91% were seen once.

The receptor was isolated from a human donor with classical Hodgkin lymphoma. The sample was CD4+ T cells from blood. The chain has TRBV9 and TRBJ2-7; the match to TRBD2 covers 7 bases. The CDR3 sequence: CASSVEWGGLEQYF. CDR3 in DNA: TGTGCCAGCAGCGTAGAGTGGGGGGGACTCGAGCAGTACTTC.